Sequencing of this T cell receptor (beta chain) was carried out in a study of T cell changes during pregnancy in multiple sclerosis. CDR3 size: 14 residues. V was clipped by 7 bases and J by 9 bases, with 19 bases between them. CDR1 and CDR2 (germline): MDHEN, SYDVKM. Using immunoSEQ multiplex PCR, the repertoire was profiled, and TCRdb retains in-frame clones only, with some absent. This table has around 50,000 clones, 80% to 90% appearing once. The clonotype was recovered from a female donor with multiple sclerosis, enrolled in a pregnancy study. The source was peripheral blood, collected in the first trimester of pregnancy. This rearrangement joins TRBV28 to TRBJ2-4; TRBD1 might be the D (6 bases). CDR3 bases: TGTGCCAGCACTCCCGGTGACAGGCTGGGCATTCAGTACTTC. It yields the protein CASTPGDRLGIQYF.